The 27 T cell receptor beta chains below come from one sample, sequenced in a study of OX40 agonist ivuxolimab in advanced cancers. Data came from immunoSEQ multiplex PCR; TCRdb stores just in-frame clones and leaves some out. The sample consists of tens of thousands of clones, about 85% of them appearing once. The source was CD4+ or CD8+ T cells sorted from blood, collected in a trial of the OX40 agonist ivuxolimab. The receptors here all came from an adult with an advanced solid tumor such as melanoma, head and neck, liver or kidney cancer.

The table lists this clone with a few counts. The chain has TRBV5-6 and TRBJ1-6; a possible D gene is TRBD1 (6 bases). Looked up from germline, CDR1 is SGHDT and CDR2 is YYEEEE. The CDR3 has 14 amino acids. The germline V and J ends were trimmed by 4 bases and 9 bases, with 14 bases remaining between them. CDR3 in DNA: TGTGCCAGCAGCCTGAGGGGGGTCGGTTCACCCCTCCACTTT. It yields the protein CASSLRGVGSPLHF.

The gene calls are TRBV5-1 and TRBJ1-6, with 8 bases matching TRBD1. The CDR3 covers 14 residues. Germline V CDR1 and CDR2: SGHRS, YFSETQ. V gave up 7 bases and J gave up 7 bases; unmatched junction bases: 7. The CDR3 bases are TGCGCCAGCGGACAGGGTTCCGAGAATTCACCCCTCCACTTT. Its protein product is CASGQGSENSPLHF. Drawing the rest from reference TRBV5-1 and TRBJ1-6, the complete variable domain is KAGVTQTPRYLIKTRGQQVTLSCSPISGHRSVSWYQQTPGQGLQFLFEYFSETQRNKGNFPGRFSGRQFSNSRSEMNVSTLELGDSALYLCASGQGSENSPLHFGNGTRLTVT.

The chain couples TRBV27 to TRBJ2-5; the match to TRBD1 covers 8 bases. Germline V CDR1 and CDR2: MNHEY, SMNVEV (reference sequence). V shed 4 bases, J shed 9 bases, and the junction held 10 bases outside the gene matches. The CDR3 spans 14 residues. The CDR3 loop is CASSSLTGEAPQYF. CDR3 nucleotide sequence: TGTGCCAGCAGTTCCTTGACAGGGGAGGCGCCCCAGTACTTC.

The rearrangement joins TRBV28 to TRBJ2-5; 10 bases match TRBD2. Germline trimming cut 3 bases from V and 2 bases from J; bases unmatched to any gene: 6. CDR3 size: 16 residues. CDR1 and CDR2 from the germline V gene are MDHEN and SYDVKM. The CDR3 region is CASSFSASGGQETQYF. The CDR3 DNA sequence: TGTGCCAGCAGTTTTTCCGCTAGCGGGGGACAAGAGACCCAGTACTTC.

The chain has TRBV7-3 and TRBJ1-4; TRBD1 might be the D (5 bases). Trimming cost V 5 bases and J 6 bases, with 13 bases left between them. This CDR3 is 14 amino acids long. Germline V lookup: CDR1 SGHTA, CDR2 FQGTGA. The CDR3 protein is CASSPQGGDEKLFF. In DNA, the CDR3 is TGTGCCAGCAGCCCTCAAGGAGGGGATGAAAAACTGTTTTTT.

V gene TRBV7-9 combines with J gene TRBJ1-1; D may be TRBD1 (5 bases). V gave up 7 bases and J gave up 1 base, with 13 bases separating them. The CDR3 spans 14 residues. The germline V gene has CDR1 SEHNR and CDR2 FQNEAQ (reference sequence). The CDR3 bases are TGTGCCAGCACCTCGGGACTTCCGAACACTGAAGCTTTCTTT. Protein sequence: CASTSGLPNTEAFF.

The rearrangement uses TRBV7-3 and TRBJ2-2; 8 bases are shared with TRBD2. V lost 4 bases and J lost 5; bases outside the gene matches: 6. Germline lookup yields CDR1 SGHTA and CDR2 FQGTGA. The CDR3 sequence is 15 residues long. CDR3 residues: CASSSGGAGTGELFF. The CDR3 DNA reads as TGTGCCAGCAGCTCCGGGGGGGCTGGTACCGGGGAGCTGTTTTTT.

This chain connects TRBV21-1 to TRBJ2-5; TRBD1, as called in the table, went unchecked against the DNA. Judging by the DNA end, TRBJ2-7 fits better; the J call may be wrong. TRBV21-1 has pseudogene status. The CDR3 covers 17 residues. CDR3 DNA: TGTGCCAGCAGCAAAGCGAAAATAGGACAACGCCTTTACGAGCAGTACTTC. Its translation: CASSKAKIGQRLYEQYF.

The CDR3, as DNA: TGCAGCGGCACCGGGGGGGTTGGTGAGCAGTTCTTC. Protein sequence: CSGTGGVGEQFF. The J gene is TRBJ2-1, the V gene TRBV29-1; 8 bases map to TRBD2. Germline V CDR1 and CDR2: SQVTM, ANQGSEA. The CDR3 contains 12 residues. V was clipped by 7 bases and J by 9 bases; unmatched bases: 8.

The chain joins TRBV5-4 to TRBJ2-1; D remains ambiguous. From germline, CDR1 is SGHNT and CDR2 YYREEE (reference sequence). Trimming shortened V by 6 bases and J by 1 base, and 14 bases separated the two germline ends. The CDR3 consists of 15 residues. The CDR3 coding sequence is TGTGCCAGCACTTCAGGTTATCAGTCCTACAATGAGCAGTTCTTC. Residues: CASTSGYQSYNEQFF.

CDR3 bases: TGCGCCAGCAGCCCTCCGGGACGTTACCCTACGGAGCAGTACTTC. Its protein product is CASSPPGRYPTEQYF. The V call is TRBV5-1, the J call TRBJ2-7, with D perhaps being TRBD1 or TRBD2 (5 bases each). Trimming left V 4 bases short and J 7 bases short, with 21 bases between. CDR1 is SGHRS, CDR2 YFSETQ, per germline. This CDR3 has 15 residues.

The chain has TRBV5-4 and TRBJ1-4, with D perhaps TRBD1 (5 bases). The CDR3 sequence is 15 residues long. Trimming left V 4 bases short and J 8 bases short, with 18 bases between. From germline, CDR1 is SGHNT and CDR2 YYREEE (reference sequence). CDR3 in amino acids: CASSQGQGGSEKLFF. CDR3 nucleotides: TGTGCCAGCAGCCAAGGACAAGGTGGATCAGAAAAACTGTTTTTT.

V usage is TRBV11-2 and J usage is TRBJ2-2; D might be TRBD1 (5 bases). CDR3 length: 14 amino acids. Per germline, CDR1 SGHAT and CDR2 FQNNGV. V was pared by 5 bases and J by 1 base, with 8 bases between. The DNA for the CDR3 is TGTGCCAGCAGCGTCGACAGGAACACCGGGGAGCTGTTTTTT. As protein: CASSVDRNTGELFF.

The CDR3 reads CASSLALGVEGYTF. CDR3 nucleotides: TGTGCCAGCAGCTTGGCTTTGGGGGTGGAAGGCTACACCTTC. The rearrangement links TRBV5-6 to TRBJ1-2, with D maybe TRBD1 (5 bases). V was cut by 0 bases and J by 8 bases, with 14 bases left in between. Germline V lookup: CDR1 SGHDT, CDR2 YYEEEE. The CDR3 consists of 14 residues. Looking up the rest from reference TRBV5-6 and TRBJ1-2 gives the full variable domain: DAGVTQSPTHLIKTRGQQVTLRCSPKSGHDTVSWYQQALGQGPQFIFQYYEEEERQRGNFPDRFSGHQFPNYSSELNVNALLLGDSALYLCASSLALGVEGYTFGSGTRLTVV.

The V gene is TRBV10-1, the J gene TRBJ2-5, with D uncertain. Trimming removed 4 bases from V and 5 bases from J, with 11 bases in between. Germline-derived CDR1 and CDR2 are WNHNN and SYGVQD (reference sequence). CDR3 length: 13 residues. The CDR3: CASSGSRQETQYF. The CDR3 nucleotides read TGCGCCAGCAGTGGTTCACGGCAGGAGACCCAGTACTTC.

The chain is built from TRBV2 and TRBJ1-2, with 7 bases matching TRBD1. CDR1 SNHLY and CDR2 FYNNEI come from the germline V gene. The CDR3 extends over 13 amino acids. The V and J ends lost 3 bases and 8 bases, in that order; junction bases with no gene match: 6. The CDR3 loop is CASSDTGQAGYTF. CDR3 coding DNA: TGTGCCAGCAGTGATACAGGACAGGCCGGCTACACCTTC. Drawing the rest from reference TRBV2 and TRBJ1-2, the complete variable domain is EPEVTQTPSHQVTQMGQEVILRCVPISNHLYFYWYRQILGQKVEFLVSFYNNEISEKSEIFDDQFSVERPDGSNFTLKIRSTKLEDSAMYFCASSDTGQAGYTFGSGTRLTVV.

The CDR3 is CASSLLGQGDEQYF. The CDR3, as DNA: TGCGCCAGCAGCTTGTTAGGACAGGGGGACGAGCAGTACTTC. This chain links TRBV5-1 with TRBJ2-7, with TRBD1 matching 10 bases. CDR1 is SGHRS and CDR2 is YFSETQ in the germline V gene. The CDR3 runs 14 residues. J was trimmed by 5 bases and V by 1 base; bases with no gene match: 3.

The V and J genes are TRBV5-1 and TRBJ1-4; D is perhaps TRBD1 (6 bases). CDR1 and CDR2 (germline): SGHRS, YFSETQ. The CDR3 covers 14 residues. Trimming pared 7 bases from V and 5 bases from J, leaving 15 bases between. The DNA for the CDR3 is TGCGCCAGCGGGGCGGGGGGCCCGAATGAAAAACTGTTTTTT. It translates to CASGAGGPNEKLFF.

This clone was counted a few times. J is TRBJ1-2 and V is TRBV4-1; D gene unclear. V was cut by 0 bases and J by 9 bases, with 8 bases left in between. Germline CDR1 and CDR2: MGHRA and YSYEKL. CDR3 length equals 12 residues. DNA for the CDR3: TGCGCCAGCAGCCAAGATAGGGATCGCTACACCTTC. Encoded protein: CASSQDRDRYTF.

This sequence joins TRBV19 and TRBJ2-5; D might be TRBD2 (6 bases). Germline CDR1 is LNHDA and CDR2 is SQIVND (reference sequence). Deletions cut 6 bases from V and 7 bases from J, with 12 bases between. The CDR3 is made up of 12 amino acids. CDR3 coding DNA: TGTGCCAGTAGGGACTACCAATTGACCCAGTACTTC. It yields the protein CASRDYQLTQYF.

This clone was detected a few times. V usage is TRBV2 and J usage is TRBJ2-5; weak D call: TRBD1 (5 bases). Germline values: CDR1 SNHLY, CDR2 FYNNEI. Trimming removed 0 bases at V and 8 bases at J, with 19 bases between. The CDR3 sequence is 16 residues long. The CDR3 DNA reads TGTGCCAGCAGTGAAGCGGTCCGAATGGGGCCGCCTACCCAGTACTTC. Its protein is CASSEAVRMGPPTQYF.

This chain joins TRBV5-5 and TRBJ1-3, with D possibly matching TRBD1 (6 bases). CDR3 length: 15 amino acids. CDR1 is SGHKS, CDR2 YYEKEE, per germline (reference sequence). V lost 4 bases and J 3 bases, leaving 14 bases between the germline ends. CDR3 sequence reads: CASSVVGGFGNTIYF. The CDR3 DNA follows: TGTGCCAGCAGCGTGGTGGGGGGCTTTGGAAACACCATATATTTT.

This chain joins TRBV5-4 and TRBJ2-7, with 8 bases matching TRBD1. CDR3 size: 14 residues. Per germline, CDR1 SGHNT and CDR2 YYREEE (reference sequence). V was pared by 4 bases and J by 6 bases, with 9 bases of the junction left unmatched. Here the CDR3 reads CASSPGQGRGEQYF. The CDR3 DNA reads TGTGCCAGCAGCCCTGGACAGGGACGGGGCGAGCAGTACTTC.

J is TRBJ1-2 and V is TRBV25-1; the match to TRBD1 covers 7 bases. V lost 4 bases to trimming and J lost 2 bases; unmatched junction nucleotides: 4. Germline lookup yields CDR1 MGHDK and CDR2 SYGVNS. The CDR3 runs 14 residues. DNA for the CDR3: TGTGCCAGCAGTGCCTCGGGACAGAACTATGGCTACACCTTC. Translation gives CASSASGQNYGYTF.

In this sample, this clone turned up once. The rearrangement uses TRBV6-1 and TRBJ2-1; D call uncertain. With 6 bases removed from V and 2 bases from J, the gap between germline ends came to 14 bases. This CDR3 has 15 residues. Germline CDR1 MNHNS, CDR2 SASEGT. The CDR3, as DNA: TGTGCCAGCAGCGAGACGGGCTCCCCCTACAATGAGCAGTTCTTC. Protein sequence: CASSETGSPYNEQFF.

V is TRBV20-1 and J is TRBJ1-2, with D perhaps TRBD1 (6 bases). This CDR3 has 11 residues. CDR1 and CDR2 from the germline V gene are DFQATT and SNEGSKA (reference sequence). V lost 0 bases and J lost 7, with 6 bases in between. CDR3 region: CSAREGAGYTF. The CDR3 DNA follows: TGCAGTGCTAGAGAGGGGGCTGGCTACACCTTC.

The chain combines TRBV9 with TRBJ2-5; the match to TRBD2 covers 9 bases. CDR1 is SGDLS, CDR2 YYNGEE, per germline. The ends lost 0 bases at V and 5 bases at J; junction bases unmatched: 5. CDR3 length equals 15 residues. The CDR3 reads CASSVASGIRETQYF. The CDR3 nucleotides read TGTGCCAGCAGCGTAGCTAGCGGGATTAGGGAGACCCAGTACTTC.